The 18 T cell receptor beta chains in this list originate from one sample, sequenced in a study of cytomegalovirus exposure and HLA in healthy donors. Vbeta (60) and Jbeta (13) primers were used in the PCR. Sequenced by immunoSEQ multiplex PCR; TCRdb stores in-frame clones only, minus some. This table has 100,000 to 150,000 clones, around 81% appearing once. The source material was PBMCs. The origin of the receptors is a female donor in good health and CMV-seronegative.

This clone was observed a handful of times. The chain couples TRBV4-1 to TRBJ2-1, with 15 bases fitting TRBD2. The V segment lost 3 bases and the J segment 7 bases; nucleotides outside the gene matches: 16. Germline V gene lookup returns CDR1 MGHRA and CDR2 YSYEKL. CDR3 length: 20 residues. Here the CDR3 reads CASSQKTGTSGRSLTNEQFF. The DNA of the CDR3 is TGCGCCAGCAGCCAGAAGACCGGGACTAGCGGGAGGTCCCTGACGAATGAGCAGTTCTTC.

This chain uses TRBV6-1 with TRBJ2-4; 7 nucleotides match TRBD2. The germline V gene encodes CDR1 MNHNS and CDR2 SASEGT. J was trimmed by 2 bases and V by 7 bases; bases with no gene match: 8. CDR3 length: 15 amino acids. CDR3: CASMGGLGSKNIQYF. In DNA, the CDR3 is TGTGCCAGCATGGGAGGGTTGGGATCCAAAAACATTCAGTACTTC.

Only one count was recorded for this clone. The chain is built from TRBV7-2 and TRBJ2-3; 9 nucleotides match TRBD1. From germline, CDR1 is SGHTA and CDR2 FQGNSA. The CDR3 extends over 16 amino acids. The V and J ends lost 3 bases and 2 bases, in that order; junction bases with no gene match: 6. This CDR3 is CASSLNRGLNTDTQYF. CDR3 DNA sequence: TGTGCCAGCAGCTTGAACAGGGGGCTGAACACAGATACGCAGTATTTT.

This rearrangement joins TRBV14 to TRBJ2-1; D possibly corresponds to TRBD1 (5 bases). CDR1 is SGHDN and CDR2 is FVKESK in the germline V gene. This CDR3 spans 16 amino acids. The V end lost 0 bases, the J end lost 0 bases, and 9 bases lay between the germline ends. CDR3 residues: CASSQEDRGSYNEQFF. CDR3 in DNA: TGTGCCAGCAGCCAAGAAGATAGGGGCTCCTACAATGAGCAGTTCTTC.

In DNA, the CDR3 is TGTGCCAGCAGTCGAGACCGGGACACTGAAGCTTTCTTT. Its protein is CASSRDRDTEAFF. The chain has TRBV11-3 and TRBJ1-1; D is undetermined. The germline CDR1 and CDR2 sequences are SGHNT and YENEEA. V lost 6 bases and J 3 bases, leaving 11 bases between the germline ends. The CDR3 loop spans 13 amino acids.

This chain uses TRBV7-2 with TRBJ2-1; 8 nucleotides match TRBD1. This CDR3 is 14 amino acids long. In germline, CDR1 is SGHTA, CDR2 FQGNSA. Trimming removed 5 bases from V and 4 bases from J; junction bases left unmatched: 4. The CDR3 DNA reads TGTGCCAGCAGCCGGGACAGGCGATACAATGAGCAGTTCTTC. It is translated as CASSRDRRYNEQFF.

The chain recombines TRBV4-1 with TRBJ2-7; no firm D call. Deletions cut 1 base from V and 1 base from J, with 8 bases between. This CDR3 region has 14 residues. The germline V gene encodes CDR1 MGHRA and CDR2 YSYEKL. CDR3 residues: CASSQVPRSYEQYF. In DNA form, the CDR3 reads TGCGCCAGCAGCCAAGTCCCTAGATCCTACGAGCAGTACTTC.

This chain uses TRBV6-1 with TRBJ2-1; D is ambiguous. Per the germline V gene, CDR1 is MNHNS and CDR2 is SASEGT. The CDR3 sequence is 10 residues long. V was trimmed by 7 bases and J by 9 bases, leaving 7 bases between them. Here the CDR3 reads CASMYREQFF. In nucleotides, the CDR3 is TGTGCCAGCATGTATCGTGAGCAGTTCTTC.

As DNA, the CDR3 is TGTGCCAGCAGCGGACTAGAGTTGGCCGGGGAGCTGTTTTTT. Its protein product is CASSGLELAGELFF. V usage is TRBV5-4 and J usage is TRBJ2-2, with 7 bases aligning to TRBD2. Germline V gene data show CDR1 as SGHNT and CDR2 as YYREEE (reference sequence). There are 14 residues in the CDR3. V lost 4 bases to trimming and J lost 6 bases; unmatched junction nucleotides: 6.

The chain employs TRBV7-6 and TRBJ2-1, with TRBD2 matching over 12 bases. CDR3 size: 19 residues. Germline assignment: CDR1 SGHVS and CDR2 FNYEAQ. Unmatched junction bases numbered 9, after V lost 0 bases and J lost 3 bases. The chain's CDR3 is CASSLAPSGGAKSYNEQFF. The CDR3 DNA follows: TGTGCCAGCAGCTTAGCGCCTAGCGGGGGGGCCAAGAGCTACAATGAGCAGTTCTTC.

The CDR3: CASSLALRTSGNYNEQFF. CDR3 bases: TGTGCCAGCAGCTTAGCGCTGCGGACTAGCGGGAACTACAATGAGCAGTTCTTC. The chain employs TRBV7-9 and TRBJ2-1; 12 positions match TRBD2. Germline CDR1 and CDR2: SEHNR and FQNEAQ (reference sequence). CDR3 length: 18 residues. V was clipped by 0 bases and J by 3 bases; unmatched bases: 6. The full variable domain, with the rest looked up from reference TRBV7-9 and TRBJ2-1, is DTGVSQNPRHKITKRGQNVTFRCDPISEHNRLYWYRQTLGQGPEFLTYFQNEAQLEKSRLLSDRFSAERPKGSFSTLEIQRTEQGDSAMYLCASSLALRTSGNYNEQFFGPGTRLTVL.

Relative to its sample, this clone is medium-sized. V gene TRBV27 combines with J gene TRBJ2-1; weak D call: TRBD1 (5 bases). Trimming pared 3 bases from V and 8 bases from J, leaving 8 bases between. This CDR3 is built from 12 residues. Germline V gene sequence: CDR1 MNHEY, CDR2 SMNVEV (reference sequence). CDR3 protein: CASSFGRDEQFF. Written as DNA, the CDR3 is TGTGCCAGCAGTTTTGGCAGGGATGAGCAGTTCTTC.

This chain connects TRBV6-1 to TRBJ2-7, with TRBD1 identical over 7 bases. V was clipped by 4 bases and J by 5 bases; unmatched bases: 14. The V gene's germline CDR1 is MNHNS and CDR2 SASEGT. CDR3 length: 16 amino acids. CDR3 region: CASSGLKTGSLHEQYF. In DNA form, the CDR3 reads TGTGCCAGCAGTGGGCTCAAGACAGGGAGTCTCCACGAGCAGTACTTC.

V usage is TRBV20-1 and J usage is TRBJ1-1, with D maybe TRBD1 (5 bases). The CDR3 consists of 11 residues. V dropped 3 bases and J dropped 4 bases, with 6 bases sitting between them. Germline CDR1 DFQATT, CDR2 SNEGSKA (reference sequence). This CDR3 reads CSARGGTEAFF. The CDR3, as DNA: TGCAGTGCTAGGGGGGGCACTGAAGCTTTCTTT.

The chain recombines TRBV28 with TRBJ2-7, with a weak D call TRBD1 (6 bases). CDR1 is MDHEN and CDR2 is SYDVKM in the germline V gene. Trimming cost V 6 bases and J 10 bases, with 13 bases left between them. CDR3 size: 11 residues. In DNA, the CDR3 is TGTGCCAGCAGCCGACCGGGACACCAGTACTTC. Its translation: CASSRPGHQYF.

V and J are TRBV25-1 and TRBJ2-2; no definite D call. The CDR3 is made up of 11 amino acids. The germline CDR1 and CDR2 sequences are MGHDK and SYGVNS. Trimming removed 7 bases from V and 8 bases from J, with 8 bases in between. CDR3 residues: CASTRGGELFF. Written as DNA, the CDR3 is TGTGCCAGCACGAGAGGAGGGGAGCTGTTTTTT. The variable domain in full, completed from reference TRBV25-1 and TRBJ2-2, reads EADIYQTPRYLVIGTGKKITLECSQTMGHDKMYWYQQDPGMELHLIHYSYGVNSTEKGDLSSESTVSRIRTEHFPLTLESARPSHTSQYLCASTRGGELFFGEGSRLTVL.

The gene calls are TRBV15 and TRBJ2-5, with 9 nucleotides matching TRBD2. This CDR3 has 18 amino acids. Germline lookup yields CDR1 LNHNV and CDR2 YYDKDF (reference sequence). J was trimmed by 2 bases and V by 5 bases; bases with no gene match: 15. CDR3 residues: CATSRRRGAGGEQETQYF. The CDR3 nucleotides read TGTGCCACCAGCCGACGGCGGGGAGCGGGGGGTGAACAAGAGACCCAGTACTTC.

The chain is built from TRBV5-4 and TRBJ2-2; D may be TRBD1 (6 bases). CDR3 length: 15 amino acids. Germline loops: CDR1 SGHNT, CDR2 YYREEE (reference sequence). Trimming pared 4 bases from V and 1 base from J, leaving 11 bases between. Here the CDR3 DNA reads TGTGCCAGCAGCCAGGACAGCCTGAACACCGGGGAGCTGTTTTTT. It translates to CASSQDSLNTGELFF.